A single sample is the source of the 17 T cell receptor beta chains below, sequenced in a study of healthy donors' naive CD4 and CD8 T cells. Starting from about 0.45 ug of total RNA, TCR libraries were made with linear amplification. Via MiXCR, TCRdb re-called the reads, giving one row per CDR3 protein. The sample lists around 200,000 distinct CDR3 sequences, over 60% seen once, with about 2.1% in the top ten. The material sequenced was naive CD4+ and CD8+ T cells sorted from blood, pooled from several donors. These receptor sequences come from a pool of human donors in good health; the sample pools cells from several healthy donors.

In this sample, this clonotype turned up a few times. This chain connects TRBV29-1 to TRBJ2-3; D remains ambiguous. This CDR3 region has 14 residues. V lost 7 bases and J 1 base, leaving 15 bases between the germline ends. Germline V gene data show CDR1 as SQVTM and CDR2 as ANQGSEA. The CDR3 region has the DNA TGCAGCGGCGCTAGGACCCCCGGCACAGATACGCAGTATTTT. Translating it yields CSGARTPGTDTQYF.

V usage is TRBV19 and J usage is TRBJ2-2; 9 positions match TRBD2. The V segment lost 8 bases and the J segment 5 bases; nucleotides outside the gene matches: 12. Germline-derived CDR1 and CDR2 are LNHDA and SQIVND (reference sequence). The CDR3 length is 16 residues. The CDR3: CASGRPGLAKTGELFF. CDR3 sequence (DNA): TGTGCCAGTGGAAGGCCGGGACTAGCAAAGACCGGGGAGCTGTTTTTT.

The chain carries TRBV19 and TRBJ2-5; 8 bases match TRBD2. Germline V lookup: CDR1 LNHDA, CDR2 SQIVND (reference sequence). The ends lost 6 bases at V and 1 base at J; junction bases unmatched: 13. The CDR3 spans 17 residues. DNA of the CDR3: TGTGCCAGTAGGTCATCCACGCTCAGCGGGGGCCAAGAGACCCAGTACTTC. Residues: CASRSSTLSGGQETQYF. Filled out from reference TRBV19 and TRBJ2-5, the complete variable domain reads DGGITQSPKYLFRKEGQNVTLSCEQNLNHDAMYWYRQDPGQGLRLIYYSQIVNDFQKGDIAEGYSVSREKKESFPLTVTSAQKNPTAFYLCASRSSTLSGGQETQYFGPGTRLLVL.

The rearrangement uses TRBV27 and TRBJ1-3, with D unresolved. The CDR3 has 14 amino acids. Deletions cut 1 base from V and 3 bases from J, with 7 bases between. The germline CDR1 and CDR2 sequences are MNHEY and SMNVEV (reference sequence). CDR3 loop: CASSLLGSGNTIYF. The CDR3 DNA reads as TGTGCCAGCAGTTTATTGGGCAGTGGAAACACCATATATTTT.

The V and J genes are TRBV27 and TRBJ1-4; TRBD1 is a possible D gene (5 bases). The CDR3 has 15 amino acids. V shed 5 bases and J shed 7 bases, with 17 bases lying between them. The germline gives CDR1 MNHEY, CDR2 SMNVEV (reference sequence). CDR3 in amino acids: CASSLGAGTSEKLFF. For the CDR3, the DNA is TGTGCCAGCAGTCTCGGGGCCGGGACCTCTGAAAAACTGTTTTTT.

The CDR3 DNA reads TGTGCCAGCAGTTTCGCAGGGTGGGATCCTTATGGCTACACCTTC. Its translation: CASSFAGWDPYGYTF. V gene TRBV27 combines with J gene TRBJ1-2, with a possible D match to TRBD1 (5 bases). Germline V gene data show CDR1 as MNHEY and CDR2 as SMNVEV (reference sequence). CDR3 size: 15 residues. Trimming pared 3 bases from V and 5 bases from J, leaving 16 bases between.

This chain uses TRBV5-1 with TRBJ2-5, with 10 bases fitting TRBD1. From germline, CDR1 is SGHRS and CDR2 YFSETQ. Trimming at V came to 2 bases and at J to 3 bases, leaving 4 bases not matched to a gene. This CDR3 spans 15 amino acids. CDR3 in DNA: TGCGCCAGCAGCTTAATGACAGGGGGCGAAGAGACCCAGTACTTC. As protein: CASSLMTGGEETQYF.

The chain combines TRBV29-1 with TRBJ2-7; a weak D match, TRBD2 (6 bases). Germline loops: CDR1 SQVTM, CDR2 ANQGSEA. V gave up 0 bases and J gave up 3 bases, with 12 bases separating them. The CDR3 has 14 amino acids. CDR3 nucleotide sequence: TGCAGCGTTGAAGACTTGTCGGGGGTCTACGAGCAGTACTTC. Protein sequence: CSVEDLSGVYEQYF.

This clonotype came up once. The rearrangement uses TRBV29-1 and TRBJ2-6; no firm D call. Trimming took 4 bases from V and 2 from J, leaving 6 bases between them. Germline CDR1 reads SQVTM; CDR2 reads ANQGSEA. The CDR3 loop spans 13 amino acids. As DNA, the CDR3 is TGCAGCGTTGTGCACGCTGGGGCCAACGTCCTGACTTTC. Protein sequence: CSVVHAGANVLTF.

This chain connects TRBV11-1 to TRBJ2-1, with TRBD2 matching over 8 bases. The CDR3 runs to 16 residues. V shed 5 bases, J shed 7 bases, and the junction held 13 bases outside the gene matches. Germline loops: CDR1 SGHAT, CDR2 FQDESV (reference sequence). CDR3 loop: CASSVTLAAELNEQFF. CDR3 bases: TGTGCCAGCAGCGTCACACTAGCGGCAGAACTAAATGAGCAGTTCTTC.

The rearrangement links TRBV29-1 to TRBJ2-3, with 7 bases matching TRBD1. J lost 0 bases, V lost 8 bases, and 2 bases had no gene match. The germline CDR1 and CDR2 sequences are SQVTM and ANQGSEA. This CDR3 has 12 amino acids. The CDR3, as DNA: TGCAGCCACAGGGGAAGCACAGATACGCAGTATTTT. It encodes CSHRGSTDTQYF.

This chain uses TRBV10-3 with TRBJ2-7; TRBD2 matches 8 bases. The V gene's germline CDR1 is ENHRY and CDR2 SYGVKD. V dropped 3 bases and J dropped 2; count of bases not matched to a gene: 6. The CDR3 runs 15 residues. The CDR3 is CAISDQSGRAYEQYF. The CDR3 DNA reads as TGTGCCATCAGTGATCAAAGCGGGAGAGCCTACGAGCAGTACTTC.

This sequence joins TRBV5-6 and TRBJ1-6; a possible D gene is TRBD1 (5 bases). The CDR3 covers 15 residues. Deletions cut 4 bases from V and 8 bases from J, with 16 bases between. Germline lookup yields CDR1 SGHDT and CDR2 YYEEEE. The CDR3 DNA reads TGTGCCAGCAGCCCCCAGGGCTATAGAGATTCACCCCTCCACTTT. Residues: CASSPQGYRDSPLHF.

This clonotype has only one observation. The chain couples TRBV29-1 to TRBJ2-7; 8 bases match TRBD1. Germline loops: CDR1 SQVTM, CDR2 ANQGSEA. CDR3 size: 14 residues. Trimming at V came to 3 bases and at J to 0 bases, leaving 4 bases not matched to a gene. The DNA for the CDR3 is TGCAGCGTTGACGGGACAGGAGGCTCCTACGAGCAGTACTTC. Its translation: CSVDGTGGSYEQYF.

In DNA, the CDR3 is TGTGCCAGCAGTGGCCGGGACAGGGGCACCGGGGAGCTGTTTTTT. Encoded protein: CASSGRDRGTGELFF. The chain joins TRBV2 to TRBJ2-2, with 10 bases lining up with TRBD1. Germline CDR1 and CDR2: SNHLY and FYNNEI. This CDR3 comprises 15 residues. V shed 4 bases and J 4 bases; nucleotides not matched to a gene: 3.

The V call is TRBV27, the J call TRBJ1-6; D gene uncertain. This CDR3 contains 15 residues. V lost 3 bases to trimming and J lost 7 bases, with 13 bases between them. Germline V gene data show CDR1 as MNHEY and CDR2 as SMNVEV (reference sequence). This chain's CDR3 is CASSLRPVGNSPLHF. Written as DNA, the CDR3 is TGTGCCAGCAGTTTGAGGCCAGTAGGGAATTCACCCCTCCACTTT.

The CDR3 DNA is TGTGCCAGCAGCTTGACAGCGGGAGATGAGCAGTTCTTC. Its protein product is CASSLTAGDEQFF. The chain recombines TRBV13 with TRBJ2-1; TRBD2 matches at 8 bases. The length of the CDR3 is 13 residues. V shed 3 bases, J shed 8 bases, and the junction held 3 bases outside the gene matches. Germline V lookup: CDR1 PRHDT, CDR2 FYEKMQ (reference sequence). The full variable domain, in which reference TRBV13 and TRBJ2-1 provide the parts outside the CDR3, is AAGVIQSPRHLIKEKRETATLKCYPIPRHDTVYWYQQGPGQDPQFLISFYEKMQSDKGSIPDRFSAQQFSDYHSELNMSSLELGDSALYFCASSLTAGDEQFFGPGTRLTVL.